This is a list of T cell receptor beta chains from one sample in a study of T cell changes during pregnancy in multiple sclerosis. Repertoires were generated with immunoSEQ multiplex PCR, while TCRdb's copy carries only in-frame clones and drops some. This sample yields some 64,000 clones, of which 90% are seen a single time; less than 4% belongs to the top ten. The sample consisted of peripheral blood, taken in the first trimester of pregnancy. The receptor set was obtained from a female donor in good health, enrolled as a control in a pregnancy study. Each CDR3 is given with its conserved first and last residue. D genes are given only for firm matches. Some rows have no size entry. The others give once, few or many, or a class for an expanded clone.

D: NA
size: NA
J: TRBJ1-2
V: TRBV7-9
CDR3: CASSPGGGFGKYGYTF
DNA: TGTGCCAGCAGCCCCGGGGGGGGGTTTGGAAAATATGGCTACACCTTC

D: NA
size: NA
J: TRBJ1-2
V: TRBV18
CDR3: CASSQYRINYGYTF
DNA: TGTGCCAGCTCACAGTACAGGATTAACTATGGCTACACCTTC

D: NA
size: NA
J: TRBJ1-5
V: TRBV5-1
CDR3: CASSLSGVQPQHF
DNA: TGCGCCAGCAGCCTTTCGGGTGTTCAGCCCCAGCATTTT

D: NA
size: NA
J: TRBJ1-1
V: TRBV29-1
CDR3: CSVGGETEAFF
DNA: TGCAGCGTTGGTGGGGAGACTGAAGCTTTCTTT

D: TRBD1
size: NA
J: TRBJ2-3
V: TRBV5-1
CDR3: CASSLGTGFQDTQYF
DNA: TGCGCCAGCAGCTTAGGGACAGGGTTTCAAGATACGCAGTATTTT

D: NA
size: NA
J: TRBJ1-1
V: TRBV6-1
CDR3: CASSVGSPEAFF
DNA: TGTGCCAGCAGTGTCGGGTCCCCTGAAGCTTTCTTT

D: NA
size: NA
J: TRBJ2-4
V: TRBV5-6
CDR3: CASRGSLTGNIQYF
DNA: TGTGCCAGCAGGGGCTCCCTCACAGGGAACATTCAGTACTTC

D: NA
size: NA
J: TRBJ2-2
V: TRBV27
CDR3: CASSSGRQGRTGELFF
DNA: TGTGCCAGCAGTAGTGGCCGTCAGGGGAGAACCGGGGAGCTGTTTTTT

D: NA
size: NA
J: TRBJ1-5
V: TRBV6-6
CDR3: CASSKQVSNQPQHF
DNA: TGTGCCAGCAGTAAACAAGTTAGCAATCAGCCCCAGCATTTT

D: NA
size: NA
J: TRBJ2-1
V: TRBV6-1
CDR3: CASSQAASITYNEQFF
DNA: TGTGCCAGCAGTCAAGCGGCTAGTATTACCTACAATGAGCAGTTCTTC

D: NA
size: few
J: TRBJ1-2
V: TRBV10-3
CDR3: CAITSGGLLNYGYTF
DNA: TGTGCCATCACTAGCGGAGGGCTCCTTAACTATGGCTACACCTTC

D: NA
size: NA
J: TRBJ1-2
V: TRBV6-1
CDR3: CASSERESYGYTF
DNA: TGTGCCAGCAGTGAAAGGGAGTCCTATGGCTACACCTTC

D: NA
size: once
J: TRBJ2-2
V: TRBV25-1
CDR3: CASSETVFANTGELFF
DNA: TGTGCCAGCAGTGAAACGGTTTTCGCGAACACCGGGGAGCTGTTTTTT

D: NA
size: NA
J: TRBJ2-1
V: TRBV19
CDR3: CASSGASVSPRHNEQFF
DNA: TGTGCCAGTAGTGGGGCTAGCGTAAGCCCAAGACACAATGAGCAGTTCTTC

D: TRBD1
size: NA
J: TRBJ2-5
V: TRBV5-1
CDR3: CASSLVPPGQQAETQYF
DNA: TGCGCCAGCAGCTTGGTACCCCCGGGACAGCAGGCGGAGACCCAGTACTTC

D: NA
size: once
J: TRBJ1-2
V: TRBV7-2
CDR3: CASSHIQGNGYTF
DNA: TGTGCCAGCAGTCACATCCAGGGGAATGGCTACACCTTC

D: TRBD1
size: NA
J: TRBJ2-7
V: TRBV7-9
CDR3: CASSLSGTGVEQYF
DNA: TGTGCCAGCAGCTTATCCGGGACAGGGGTCGAGCAGTACTTC

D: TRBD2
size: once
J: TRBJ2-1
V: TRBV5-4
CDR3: CASSLRTSGFNEQFF
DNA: TGTGCCAGCAGCTTACGGACTAGCGGTTTCAATGAGCAGTTCTTC

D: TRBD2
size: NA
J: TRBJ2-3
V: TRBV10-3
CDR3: CAIRGWGGEGDTQYF
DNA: TGTGCCATCAGAGGGTGGGGGGGAGAAGGAGATACGCAGTATTTT

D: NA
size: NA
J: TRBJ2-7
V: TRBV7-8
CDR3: CASSEGPYEQYF
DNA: TGTGCCAGTTCGGAGGGGCCCTACGAGCAGTACTTC

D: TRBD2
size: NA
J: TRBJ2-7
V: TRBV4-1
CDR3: CASSPSGRAGDYEQYF
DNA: TGCGCCAGCAGCCCTTCAGGGCGAGCGGGGGACTACGAGCAGTACTTC

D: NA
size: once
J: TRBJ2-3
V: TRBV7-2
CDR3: CASSLGSSERQYF
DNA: TGTGCCAGCAGCTTAGGATCTAGCGAGCGGCAGTATTTT

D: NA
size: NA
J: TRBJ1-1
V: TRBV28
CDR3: CASSFYRKGGTEAFF
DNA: TGTGCCAGCAGTTTCTATCGGAAAGGAGGCACTGAAGCTTTCTTT

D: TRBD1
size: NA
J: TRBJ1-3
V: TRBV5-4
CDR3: CASSRTGGGNTIYF
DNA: TGTGCCAGCAGCCGGACAGGGGGTGGAAACACCATATATTTT

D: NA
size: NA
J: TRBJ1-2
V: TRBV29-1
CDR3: CSVESRQGPAF
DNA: TGCAGCGTTGAATCGCGGCAGGGGCCTGCCTTC

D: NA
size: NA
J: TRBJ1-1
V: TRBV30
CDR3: CAWTGQFNTEAFF
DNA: TGTGCCTGGACCGGACAGTTCAACACTGAAGCTTTCTTT

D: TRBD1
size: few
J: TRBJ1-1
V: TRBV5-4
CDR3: CASSLVRGLAFF
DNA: TGTGCCAGCAGCTTGGTAAGGGGGCTAGCTTTCTTT

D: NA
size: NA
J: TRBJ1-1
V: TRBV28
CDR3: CASSSGEPDTEAFF
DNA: TGTGCCAGCAGTTCCGGGGAGCCGGACACTGAAGCTTTCTTT

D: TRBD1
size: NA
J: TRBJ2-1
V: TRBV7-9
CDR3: CASSPLSGTGINEQFF
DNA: TGTGCCAGCAGCCCACTTTCCGGGACAGGGATCAATGAGCAGTTCTTC

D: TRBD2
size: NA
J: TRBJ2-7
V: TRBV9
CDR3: CASSVAAGGPEEQYF
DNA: TGTGCCAGCAGCGTAGCAGCGGGGGGGCCGGAGGAGCAGTACTTC

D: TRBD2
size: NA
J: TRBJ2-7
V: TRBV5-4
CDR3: CASSHSSGSSYEQYF
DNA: TGTGCCAGCAGCCACTCTAGCGGGAGCTCCTACGAGCAGTACTTC

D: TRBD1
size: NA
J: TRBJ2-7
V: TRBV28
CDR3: CASSPPEGDRDSYEQYF
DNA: TGTGCCAGCAGTCCACCAGAGGGGGACAGGGATTCCTACGAGCAGTACTTC

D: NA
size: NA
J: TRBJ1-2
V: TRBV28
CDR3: CASSATLSPYGYTF
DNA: TGTGCCAGCAGTGCGACACTCTCCCCCTATGGCTACACCTTC

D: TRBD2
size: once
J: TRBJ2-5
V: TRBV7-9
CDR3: CASSRGLAWGEETQYF
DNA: TGTGCCAGCAGCCGTGGACTAGCGTGGGGGGAAGAGACCCAGTACTTC

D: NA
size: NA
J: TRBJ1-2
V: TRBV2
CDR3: CASSEAADLYGYTF
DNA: TGTGCCAGCAGTGAAGCTGCAGACTTGTATGGCTACACCTTC

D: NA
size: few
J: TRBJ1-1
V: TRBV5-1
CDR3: CASSFTANTEAFF
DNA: TGCGCCAGCAGCTTTACAGCCAACACTGAAGCTTTCTTT

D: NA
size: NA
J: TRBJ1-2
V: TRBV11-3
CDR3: CASSPRSVNYGYTF
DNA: TGTGCCAGCAGCCCGCGGTCGGTTAACTATGGCTACACCTTC

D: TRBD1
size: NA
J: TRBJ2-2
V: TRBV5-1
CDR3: CASSSIQGMANTGELFF
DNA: TGCGCCAGCAGCTCCATACAGGGGATGGCGAACACCGGGGAGCTGTTTTTT

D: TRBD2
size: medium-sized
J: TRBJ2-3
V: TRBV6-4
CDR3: CASSLGEAGGPDTQYF
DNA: TGTGCCAGCAGTCTAGGGGAAGCGGGGGGGCCAGATACGCAGTATTTT

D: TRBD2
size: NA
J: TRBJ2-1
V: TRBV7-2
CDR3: CASDVSGGGHNEQFF
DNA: TGTGCCAGCGACGTTAGCGGGGGGGGCCACAATGAGCAGTTCTTC

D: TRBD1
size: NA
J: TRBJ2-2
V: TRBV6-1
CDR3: CASSEALQGAVGTGELFF
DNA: TGTGCCAGCAGTGAAGCGCTTCAGGGGGCAGTTGGTACCGGGGAGCTGTTTTTT

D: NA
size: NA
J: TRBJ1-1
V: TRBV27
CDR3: CASSFTGKKAFF
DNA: TGTGCCAGCAGTTTCACAGGAAAGAAAGCTTTCTTT